This TCR beta chain was observed in a study of CD8+ T cells in alopecia areata. Study context: Those patients who were treated received oral tofacitinib, which was given at 5 to 10 mg twice daily for moderate-to-severe alopecia areata. Study-wide findings and caveats: Sharing of TCRs across patients appeared less clear than in mice, possibly for HLA-related reasons. With tofacitinib ongoing, many expanded lesional clones persisted in both scalp and blood.

The treatment denotes: oral pan-JAK inhibitor, 5-10 mg twice daily. This CDR3 has 14 residues. Germline assignment: CDR1 SGHDT and CDR2 YYEEEE. After removal of 4 bases from V and 10 bases from J, the junction contained 3 bases not matched to a gene. cDNA reverse transcribed from extracted RNA served as the sequencing template. The assay was immunoSEQ multiplex PCR, and TCRdb's table has in-frame clones only and misses some. The data contain about 140,000 clones, 70% to 90% of them singletons. Note on this clone: Antigen specificity is unknown.

J is TRBJ2-1 and V is TRBV5-6; 15 bases match TRBD2. The sequencing used CD8+ T cells sorted from blood, collected at week 4, from a patient treated with tofacitinib. This sequence originates from a human donor with alopecia areata. CDR3: CASSQGLAGGEQFF. The CDR3 nucleotides read TGTGCCAGCAGCCAGGGACTAGCGGGGGGAGAGCAGTTCTTC.